These 5 T cell receptor beta chains were sequenced from one sample in a study of tumor and adjacent non-tumor tissue in lung cancer. TCRbeta libraries were built with three rounds of nested PCR, modified from ARM-PCR. TCRdb redid the calling of the multiplex PCR reads with MiXCR, one entry per CDR3 protein. This table has under 95,000 distinct CDR3 sequences, 67% appearing once. No cell sorting was done before RNA was extracted from the tissue. The sample comprised lung tumor tissue. These receptors all come from a man in his 60s with non-small cell lung cancer.

Regarding this clonotype: In this CDR3 the conserved last residue, phenylalanine or tryptophan, is missing, so a read error is likely. V is TRBV11-1 and J is TRBJ2-5; unclear D gene. Between the trimmed V and J ends, which lost 10 bases and 10 bases, there was a span of 19 bases. Per the germline V gene, CDR1 is SGHAT and CDR2 is FQDESV (reference sequence). The CDR3 consists of 12 residues. CDR3 residues: CAILTGQEVQYS. As DNA, the CDR3 is TGTGCCATACTGACTGGCCAAGAGGTCCAGTACTCC.

The rearrangement uses TRBV30 and TRBJ2-1; weak D call: TRBD2 (6 bases). The germline V gene has CDR1 GTSNPN and CDR2 SVGIG (reference sequence). V was clipped by 5 bases and J by 4 bases, with 21 bases between them. This CDR3 has 16 amino acids. CDR3 in amino acids: CAWGWRGFRSYNEQFF. CDR3 nucleotides: TGTGCCTGGGGGTGGAGGGGCTTTCGGTCATACAATGAGCAGTTCTTC.

This chain joins TRBV11-2 and TRBJ2-1; D perhaps matches TRBD2 (5 bases). V dropped 5 bases and J dropped 3 bases, with 17 bases sitting between them. CDR3 size: 16 residues. Germline-derived CDR1 and CDR2 are SGHAT and FQNNGV. Here the CDR3 DNA reads TGTGCCAGCAGCCCCCTCCGGAGGAGATACTACAATGAGCAGTTCTTC. Translation: CASSPLRRRYYNEQFF.

This clonotype showed up just a few times. CDR3 DNA: TGTGCCAGCAGCTCTATTAGCACAGATACGCAGTATTTT. Residues: CASSSISTDTQYF. This chain uses TRBV7-9 with TRBJ2-3; D is undetermined. V shed 4 bases and J shed 0 bases, with 5 bases lying between them. Germline lookup yields CDR1 SEHNR and CDR2 FQNEAQ (reference sequence). The CDR3 has 13 residues.

The sample holds many counts of this clonotype. The chain is built from TRBV12-3 or TRBV12-4 and TRBJ2-2, with D possibly TRBD1 on 5 matching bases. The CDR3 sequence is 16 residues long. Trimming stripped 3 bases from V and 6 bases from J, with 17 bases between. The DNA for the CDR3 is TGTGCCAGCAGTTTGGGCCCAGGGAATGGGGCCGGGGAGCTGTTTTTT. This encodes CASSLGPGNGAGELFF.